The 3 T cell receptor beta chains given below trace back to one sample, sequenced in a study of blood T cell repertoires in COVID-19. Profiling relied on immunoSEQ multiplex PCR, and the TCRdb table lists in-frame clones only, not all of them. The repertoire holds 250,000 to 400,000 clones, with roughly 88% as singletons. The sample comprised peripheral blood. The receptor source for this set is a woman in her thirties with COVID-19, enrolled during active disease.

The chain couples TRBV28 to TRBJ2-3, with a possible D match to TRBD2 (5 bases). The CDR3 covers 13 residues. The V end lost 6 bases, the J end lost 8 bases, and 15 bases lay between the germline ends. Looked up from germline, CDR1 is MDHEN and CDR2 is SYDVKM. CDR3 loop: CASSPRTRGTQYF. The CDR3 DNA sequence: TGTGCCAGCAGCCCAAGGACCCGGGGTACGCAGTATTTT. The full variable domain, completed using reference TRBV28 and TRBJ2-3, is DVKVTQSSRYLVKRTGEKVFLECVQDMDHENMFWYRQDPGLGLRLIYFSYDVKMKEKGDIPEGYSVSREKKERFSLILESASTNQTSMYLCASSPRTRGTQYFGPGTRLTVL.

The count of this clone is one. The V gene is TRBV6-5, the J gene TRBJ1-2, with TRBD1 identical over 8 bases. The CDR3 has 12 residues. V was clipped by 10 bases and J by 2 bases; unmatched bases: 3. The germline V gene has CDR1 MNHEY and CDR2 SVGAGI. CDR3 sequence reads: CANGQGNYGYTF. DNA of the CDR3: TGTGCCAATGGACAGGGCAACTATGGCTACACCTTC.

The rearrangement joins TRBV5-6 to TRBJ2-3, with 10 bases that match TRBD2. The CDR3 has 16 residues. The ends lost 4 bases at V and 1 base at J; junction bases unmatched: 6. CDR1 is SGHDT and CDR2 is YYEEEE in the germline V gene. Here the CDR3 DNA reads TGTGCCAGCAGCCCCAAGACTAGCGGGCGCACAGATACGCAGTATTTT. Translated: CASSPKTSGRTDTQYF.